This paragraph covers one T cell receptor beta chain sequence. Its antigen is currently not known. No base quality information exists; no much larger clone differs at one position. TCRbeta CDR3 regions were amplified from genomic DNA using the immunoSEQ Assay, a bias-controlled multiplex PCR. Per the original workflow: The number of nucleated cells in each sample was estimated from the amplification of reference gene primers within the assay. To quantify the absolute abundance of each unique TCRbeta CDR3 rearrangement, sequence reads were collapsed and filtered. Productive Simpson clonality was computed per sample as the square root of Simpson's diversity index over productive rearrangements. TCRdb took this table from immuneACCESS and kept in-frame rearrangements with V and J called. Such tables lack part of the clones; where checked against another copy, unresolved V genes explain under half of the gap, and the rest is unexplained. The DNA was the basis for D and trimming; V, J and clone size are from that table. Recorded for this sample are over 70,000 clones; approximately 91% of them occurred a single time. Of the sample, 2.6% falls within the top ten clones.

One collaborating source in Seattle enrolled patients during active infection and followed them longitudinally through the course of disease. Collaborating institutions collected whole blood in K2EDTA tubes following their own protocols. For TCRbeta analysis, collaborator samples were shipped as frozen whole blood, as isolated PBMCs, or as DNA extracted from either sample type. The sample comes from a study of blood T cell repertoires in COVID-19 (TCRdb year 2020). Context from the whole study: The collaborator samples originated in the United States, Italy and Spain and spanned the acute and convalescent phases of COVID-19. A de-identified subject ID, COVID-19 status, age in years and sex were almost always included in the sample metadata. Samples came from the ongoing ImmuneRACE study (first 160 participants) plus 1,254 subjects from 6 global collaborators. A freely available public database, intended as a resource for researchers studying the immune response to SARS-CoV-2, is where the repertoires were released. The material from the prospective study consisted of cDNA or gDNA derived from T cells, B-cell-depleted T cells, or PBMCs. Where HLA class I and class II types were available, the types were taken from metadata supplied by the sample provider, not from assay-based typing. Deeply sampled blood TCRbeta repertoires from subjects exposed to, actively infected with, or recovered from COVID-19 were included in the dataset. Summary of the overall study and its limitations: The quantity of clinical and demographic metadata differed by source and by participant and was supplied without curation.

The source material was peripheral blood. This clonotype originated in a man aged 45-65 years with COVID-19, enrolled during active disease.

The CDR3 region: CSASPSGKAGELFF. The DNA is as follows: TGCAGTGCTAGTCCTAGCGGGAAAGCCGGGGAGCTGTTTTTT. This sequence uses TRBV20-1 and TRBJ2-2; 9 bases in the junction line up with TRBD2. CDR1 is given as DFQATT and CDR2 as SNEGSKA, both from the germline V gene (reference sequence). From V the trimming removes 3 bases and from J it removes 6 bases, while the gene matches leave 5 bases of the junction unaccounted for. From the cysteine up to the phenylalanine, the CDR3 has a length of 14 residues. Left in the record is the CDR3 DNA by itself, 42 bases read in frame from the first base.